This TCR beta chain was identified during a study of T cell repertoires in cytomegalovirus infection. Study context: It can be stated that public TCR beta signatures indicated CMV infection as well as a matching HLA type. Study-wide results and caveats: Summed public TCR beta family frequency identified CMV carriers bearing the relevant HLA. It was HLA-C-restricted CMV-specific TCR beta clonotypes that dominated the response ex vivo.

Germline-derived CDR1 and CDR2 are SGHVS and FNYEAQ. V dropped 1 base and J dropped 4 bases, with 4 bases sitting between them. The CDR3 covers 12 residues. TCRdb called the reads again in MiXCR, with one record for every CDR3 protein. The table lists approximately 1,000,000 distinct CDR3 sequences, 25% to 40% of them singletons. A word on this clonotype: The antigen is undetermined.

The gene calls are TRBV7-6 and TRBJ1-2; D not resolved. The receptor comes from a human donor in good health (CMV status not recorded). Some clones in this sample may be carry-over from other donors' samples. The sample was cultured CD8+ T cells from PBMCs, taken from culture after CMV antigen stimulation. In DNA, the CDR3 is TGTGCCAGCAGCTTAGACGCCTATGGCTACACCTTC. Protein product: CASSLDAYGYTF.